The 19 T cell receptor beta chains in this list originate from one sample, sequenced in a study of T cells after yellow fever vaccination. MiXCR, run by TCRdb on the 5' RACE reads, gives a single entry per CDR3 protein. The sample contains some 300,000 distinct CDR3 sequences, 7% to 9% of which appear only once. Sequencing was performed on PBMCs, taken around 45 days after the first yellow fever vaccination. These receptors came from a man younger than 30 who received the YFV17D yellow fever vaccine.

The chain joins TRBV18 to TRBJ2-7, with unresolved D. The CDR3 is 14 residues long. Per germline, CDR1 KGHSH and CDR2 LQKENI. V gave up 2 bases and J gave up 6 bases, with 14 bases separating them. The CDR3 nucleotides read TGTGCCAGCTCACCAGATGTCCTCCGCGGCGAGCAGTACTTC. Amino acid sequence: CASSPDVLRGEQYF.

The V and J genes are TRBV4-2 and TRBJ2-1, with no clear D. V was trimmed by 0 bases and J by 4 bases, leaving 16 bases between them. The CDR3 is 17 amino acids. Germline values: CDR1 LGHNA, CDR2 YNFKEQ. DNA of the CDR3: TGTGCCAGCAGCCAAGATTTTGGTGGGGTGGGGTACAATGAGCAGTTCTTC. It is translated as CASSQDFGGVGYNEQFF.

The chain couples TRBV5-4 to TRBJ2-2; 13 bases match TRBD2. V shed 4 bases, J shed 6 bases, and the junction held 6 bases outside the gene matches. This CDR3 is built from 16 residues. CDR1 and CDR2 from the germline V gene are SGHNT and YYREEE (reference sequence). CDR3 bases: TGTGCCAGCAGCCAGACTAGCGGGGGGCGAGCCGGGGAGCTGTTTTTT. Its protein is CASSQTSGGRAGELFF.

V gene TRBV4-3 combines with J gene TRBJ2-7; D ambiguous. The CDR3 spans 14 residues. Trimming shortened V by 0 bases and J by 1 base, and 7 bases separated the two germline ends. Germline V gives CDR1 LGHNA, CDR2 YSLEER. CDR3 region: CASSQDVGSYEQYF. The CDR3 DNA reads as TGCGCCAGCAGCCAAGATGTAGGGTCCTACGAGCAGTACTTC.

This clonotype was counted a few times. The rearrangement links TRBV5-6 to TRBJ2-1; TRBD2 might be the D (5 bases). The V gene's germline CDR1 is SGHDT and CDR2 YYEEEE. The CDR3 is 12 residues long. Trimming removed 7 bases at V and 7 bases at J, with 12 bases between. The chain's CDR3 is CASRDWGNEQFF. In DNA, the CDR3 is TGTGCCAGCCGGGATTGGGGTAATGAGCAGTTCTTC. The full variable domain, in which reference TRBV5-6 and TRBJ2-1 provide the parts outside the CDR3, is DAGVTQSPTHLIKTRGQQVTLRCSPKSGHDTVSWYQQALGQGPQFIFQYYEEEERQRGNFPDRFSGHQFPNYSSELNVNALLLGDSALYLCASRDWGNEQFFGPGTRLTVL.

This CDR3 reads CATSREPPRRQAREQYF. CDR3 coding DNA: TGTGCCACCAGCAGAGAACCCCCAAGAAGACAGGCTAGGGAGCAGTACTTC. The chain carries TRBV15 and TRBJ2-7; TRBD1 is a possible D gene (6 bases). The CDR3 sequence is 17 residues long. CDR1 and CDR2 from the germline V gene are LNHNV and YYDKDF (reference sequence). V shed 0 bases and J shed 7 bases, with 22 bases lying between them.

The gene calls are TRBV10-3 and TRBJ2-1, with 10 positions matching TRBD2. Germline assignment: CDR1 ENHRY and CDR2 SYGVKD. CDR3 size: 18 residues. CDR3 DNA sequence: TGTACCCTCAGTTTCCGCAGGCCGGGACTAGCGACGGGTGGTGAGCAGTTCTTC. Translated: CTLSFRRPGLATGGEQFF.

This clonotype was recorded at least ten times. This sequence joins TRBV12-3 or TRBV12-4 and TRBJ2-7, with TRBD2 matching 7 bases. Trimming at V came to 3 bases and at J to 2 bases, leaving 4 bases not matched to a gene. CDR3 length: 14 residues. CDR3 loop: CASSFQGGAYEQYF. DNA for the CDR3: TGTGCCAGCAGTTTCCAGGGAGGGGCCTACGAGCAGTACTTC.

Only a few counts were recorded for this clonotype. The chain employs TRBV10-3 and TRBJ2-7; the D is unclear. The germline V gene encodes CDR1 ENHRY and CDR2 SYGVKD. CDR3 length: 12 residues. Trimming removed 0 bases from V and 4 bases from J, with 4 bases in between. The CDR3 sequence: CAISESGYEQYV. The CDR3, as DNA: TGTGCCATCAGTGAGTCAGGGTACGAGCAGTACGTC.

The chain couples TRBV9 to TRBJ2-1; TRBD2 matches 10 bases. With V trimmed by 0 bases and J by 4 bases, 4 bases remained unmatched. The CDR3 has 16 residues. Germline loops: CDR1 SGDLS, CDR2 YYNGEE. The CDR3: CASSVEAGGLYNEQFF. CDR3 nucleotides: TGTGCCAGCAGCGTAGAAGCGGGGGGGCTATACAATGAGCAGTTCTTC.

The V and J genes are TRBV4-2 and TRBJ2-7; 8 positions agree with TRBD1. J lost 6 bases, V lost 1 base, and 5 bases had no gene match. This CDR3 region has 14 residues. Germline CDR1 LGHNA, CDR2 YNFKEQ. This CDR3 is CASSQGQGSGEQYV. The CDR3, as DNA: TGTGCCAGCAGCCAAGGACAGGGGTCGGGCGAGCAGTACGTC.

In this sample, this clonotype turned up a few times. The J gene is TRBJ1-2, the V gene TRBV12-3 or TRBV12-4, with 7 bases fitting TRBD1. Trimming at V came to 5 bases and at J to 2 bases, leaving 11 bases not matched to a gene. The CDR3 is 16 residues long. Here the CDR3 reads CASSPTPGQFNYGYTF. The CDR3 nucleotides read TGTGCCAGCAGTCCAACCCCGGGACAGTTCAACTATGGCTACACCTTC.

The chain joins TRBV27 to TRBJ1-6, with D tentatively TRBD1 (6 bases). V was clipped by 6 bases and J by 6 bases, with 15 bases between them. Per the germline V gene, CDR1 is MNHEY and CDR2 is SMNVEV (reference sequence). The CDR3 consists of 15 residues. The chain's CDR3 is CASSLAGALNSPLHF. The CDR3 bases are TGTGCCAGCAGCCTAGCGGGGGCACTTAATTCACCCCTCCACTTT.

This clonotype occurred a few times. The V call is TRBV5-1, the J call TRBJ1-3, with D possibly matching TRBD1 (5 bases). In germline, CDR1 is SGHRS, CDR2 YFSETQ. V gave up 0 bases and J gave up 1 base, with 14 bases separating them. The CDR3 covers 17 residues. The CDR3 loop reads CASSLEGVRRSGNTIYF. Here the CDR3 DNA reads TGCGCCAGCAGCTTGGAAGGGGTGCGCCGGTCTGGAAACACCATATATTTT.

The chain employs TRBV20-1 and TRBJ2-3; maybe TRBD1 (5 bases). Trimming shortened V by 0 bases and J by 6 bases, and 13 bases separated the two germline ends. The CDR3 runs 14 residues. CDR1 is DFQATT and CDR2 is SNEGSKA in the germline V gene (reference sequence). CDR3 loop: CSARDHRSRDTQYF. The CDR3 DNA reads as TGCAGTGCTAGAGATCACAGGTCACGGGATACGCAGTATTTT.

The table lists this clonotype with many counts. J is TRBJ2-3 and V is TRBV7-2; D unclear. CDR1 is SGHTA, CDR2 FQGNSA, per germline. This CDR3 comprises 14 residues. V dropped 10 bases and J dropped 1 base, with 15 bases sitting between them. The CDR3 region is CATLRPGGTDTQYF. CDR3 coding DNA: TGTGCCACCCTCAGGCCGGGTGGCACAGATACGCAGTATTTT.

A few counts support this clonotype. V is TRBV5-1 and J is TRBJ2-5; no firm D call. V lost 3 bases and J 5 bases, leaving 11 bases between the germline ends. The germline V gene encodes CDR1 SGHRS and CDR2 YFSETQ. There are 13 residues in the CDR3. CDR3 in amino acids: CASSSGGPETQYF. The CDR3 nucleotides read TGCGCCAGCAGCTCTGGCGGCCCGGAGACCCAGTACTTC.

The chain employs TRBV4-2 and TRBJ2-5; D is unresolved. The CDR3 sequence is 17 residues long. CDR1 LGHNA and CDR2 YNFKEQ come from the germline V gene. Between the trimmed V and J ends, which lost 2 bases and 2 bases, there was a span of 18 bases. This CDR3 is CASSQPINGVGQETQYF. CDR3 bases: TGTGCCAGCAGCCAACCTATCAACGGAGTGGGGCAAGAGACCCAGTACTTC.

The gene calls are TRBV5-1 and TRBJ2-5; 8 bases map to TRBD1. The V segment lost 1 base and the J segment 3 bases; nucleotides outside the gene matches: 2. This CDR3 comprises 14 residues. CDR1 and CDR2 from the germline V gene are SGHRS and YFSETQ. This CDR3 is CASSLRQGKETQYF. In nucleotides, the CDR3 is TGCGCCAGCAGCTTGAGACAGGGGAAAGAGACCCAGTACTTC.